This passage covers 27 T cell receptor beta chains from one sample sequenced in a study of blood T cell repertoires in COVID-19. Sequencing used immunoSEQ multiplex PCR; TCRdb keeps in-frame clones, though not all of them. This table has 200,000 to 300,000 clones, about 83% appearing once. Material: peripheral blood. All receptors derive from a man in his fifties or sixties with acute or convalescent COVID-19.

Notes on this clone: One junction end does not reproduce the germline sequence, and a read error may be involved. V usage is TRBV4-1 and J usage is TRBJ1-1, with TRBD1 as a possible D gene (6 bases). The CDR3 spans 15 residues. Germline V CDR1 and CDR2: MGHRA, YSYEKL. The CDR3 DNA sequence: TGCGCCAGCAGGCAAGGACAGATTGGTGACACTGAAGCTTTCTTT. Amino acid sequence: CASRQGQIGDTEAFF.

This chain uses TRBV6-5 with TRBJ1-4; D remains ambiguous. Trimming removed 6 bases from V and 8 bases from J, with 13 bases in between. In germline, CDR1 is MNHEY, CDR2 SVGAGI. CDR3 length equals 13 residues. The chain's CDR3 is CASRFGGGEKLFF. In DNA, the CDR3 is TGTGCCAGCAGGTTTGGCGGAGGGGAAAAACTGTTTTTT.

This sequence joins TRBV9 and TRBJ1-1; 7 bases fit TRBD1. CDR1 is SGDLS, CDR2 YYNGEE, per germline. V dropped 0 bases and J dropped 4; count of bases not matched to a gene: 15. The CDR3 has 18 residues. CDR3 region: CASSVVGLGDSPGTEAFF. DNA for the CDR3: TGTGCCAGCAGCGTAGTAGGATTAGGGGACAGCCCGGGCACTGAAGCTTTCTTT.

The chain recombines TRBV5-6 with TRBJ2-7; 11 bases are shared with TRBD1. The trim removed 4 bases at V and 5 bases at J, leaving 5 bases unmatched. CDR1 is SGHDT and CDR2 is YYEEEE in the germline V gene. This CDR3 has 14 amino acids. CDR3 bases: TGTGCCAGCAGCCCGGGACAGGGGGGACACGAGCAGTACTTC. Residues: CASSPGQGGHEQYF.

CDR3 sequence: CASNYRGNTEAFF. CDR3 DNA: TGTGCCAGCAACTATAGGGGGAACACTGAAGCTTTCTTT. The rearrangement links TRBV27 to TRBJ1-1; D possibly corresponds to TRBD1 (5 bases). This CDR3 comprises 13 residues. V lost 7 bases and J lost 1, with 10 bases in between. CDR1 is MNHEY, CDR2 SMNVEV, per germline (reference sequence).

This clone was observed once. The V call is TRBV18, the J call TRBJ1-1; D might be TRBD1 (5 bases). Between the trimmed V and J ends, which lost 6 bases and 1 base, there was a span of 18 bases. The CDR3 spans 16 residues. CDR1 and CDR2 from the germline V gene are KGHSH and LQKENI. CDR3 bases: TGTGCCAGCTCTGCAGCTACAGGAATCAGGAACACTGAAGCTTTCTTT. Amino acid sequence: CASSAATGIRNTEAFF.

The chain uses TRBV7-9 and TRBJ1-5; no clear D. V dropped 4 bases and J dropped 5 bases, with 6 bases sitting between them. The CDR3 sequence is 12 residues long. The germline V gene has CDR1 SEHNR and CDR2 FQNEAQ (reference sequence). In nucleotides, the CDR3 is TGTGCCAGCAGCTCCTTAGATCAGCCCCAGCATTTT. Encoded protein: CASSSLDQPQHF.

The chain links TRBV6-5 to TRBJ1-2, with 10 bases aligning to TRBD1. Trimming cost V 0 bases and J 8 bases; bases outside gene matches: 9. Per the germline V gene, CDR1 is MNHEY and CDR2 is SVGAGI. This CDR3 is 16 amino acids long. The CDR3 sequence is CASSYSRRDRGVGYTF. The CDR3, as DNA: TGTGCCAGCAGTTACTCGAGGCGGGACAGGGGAGTCGGCTACACCTTC.

This chain links TRBV9 with TRBJ1-6, with 8 nucleotides matching TRBD1. With V trimmed by 6 bases and J by 11 bases, 10 bases remained unmatched. CDR3 length: 14 residues. Germline CDR1 is SGDLS and CDR2 is YYNGEE. Here the CDR3 DNA reads TGTGCCAGCAACTCAGGGGGCAGCAGCGCACCCCTCCACTTT. Amino acids: CASNSGGSSAPLHF.

This clone was observed a handful of times. The CDR3 bases are TGTGCCAGTACCCCGGGACAGGGGGCCGATCAGCCCCAGCATTTT. Translating gives CASTPGQGADQPQHF. The chain is built from TRBV19 and TRBJ1-5, with TRBD1 matching 12 bases. J gave up 5 bases and V 7 bases, and 6 bases lay outside the gene matches. Looked up from germline, CDR1 is LNHDA and CDR2 is SQIVND (reference sequence). The CDR3 consists of 15 residues. Drawing the rest from reference TRBV19 and TRBJ1-5, the complete variable domain is DGGITQSPKYLFRKEGQNVTLSCEQNLNHDAMYWYRQDPGQGLRLIYYSQIVNDFQKGDIAEGYSVSREKKESFPLTVTSAQKNPTAFYLCASTPGQGADQPQHFGDGTRLSIL.

V and J are TRBV11-3 and TRBJ2-1, with 7 nucleotides matching TRBD1. In germline, CDR1 is SGHNT, CDR2 YENEEA. The CDR3 contains 13 residues. V trimming: 4 bases; J trimming: 4 bases; junction bases outside the gene matches: 1. CDR3 sequence reads: CASSWGQYNEQFF. Written as DNA, the CDR3 is TGTGCCAGCAGCTGGGGACAGTACAATGAGCAGTTCTTC.

The table lists this clone with a count of one. The chain carries TRBV3-1 (or the pseudogene TRBV3-2) and TRBJ2-5, with 7 nucleotides matching TRBD1. V shed 2 bases and J 2 bases; nucleotides not matched to a gene: 2. Germline CDR1 and CDR2: LGHDT and YNNKEL (reference sequence). The CDR3 is made up of 14 amino acids. CDR3 residues: CASSQRGQQETQYF. CDR3 coding DNA: TGTGCCAGCAGCCAAAGGGGACAGCAAGAGACCCAGTACTTC.

This rearrangement joins TRBV9 to TRBJ2-1, with 7 bases lining up with TRBD2. Germline V lookup: CDR1 SGDLS, CDR2 YYNGEE. This CDR3 is 14 amino acids long. Trimming at V came to 0 bases and at J to 8 bases, leaving 5 bases not matched to a gene. The CDR3 loop is CASSVVGTNDEQFF. The CDR3 DNA sequence: TGTGCCAGCAGCGTAGTCGGGACTAACGATGAGCAGTTCTTC.

The rearrangement links TRBV3-1 (or the pseudogene TRBV3-2) to TRBJ1-3; 7 bases match TRBD1. V trimming: 4 bases; J trimming: 3 bases; junction bases outside the gene matches: 6. Germline V lookup: CDR1 LGHDT, CDR2 YNNKEL (reference sequence). The CDR3 runs 15 residues. This chain's CDR3 is CASSLRGTVGNTIYF. The DNA for the CDR3 is TGTGCCAGCAGCCTAAGGGGGACAGTTGGAAACACCATATATTTT.

In this sample, this clone turned up a few times. At the DNA level, this CDR3 is encoded by other sequences in the same sample as well. V is TRBV5-1 and J is TRBJ1-2, with 7 bases matching TRBD1. J was trimmed by 4 bases and V by 4 bases; bases with no gene match: 4. This CDR3 has 13 residues. The germline V gene has CDR1 SGHRS and CDR2 YFSETQ. The CDR3 sequence: CASSLGQPYGYTF. CDR3 in DNA: TGCGCCAGCAGCCTGGGACAGCCCTATGGCTACACCTTC.

This chain links TRBV6-2 or TRBV6-3 with TRBJ2-3; 8 nucleotides match TRBD2. CDR1 is MNHEY and CDR2 is SVGEGT in the germline V gene. Trimming removed 6 bases from V and 9 bases from J; junction bases left unmatched: 20. The CDR3 extends over 17 amino acids. CDR3: CASSPNPSGSGGETQYF. The DNA for the CDR3 is TGTGCCAGCAGCCCTAACCCCAGCGGGAGCGGGGGTGAGACGCAGTATTTT.

The rearrangement joins TRBV27 to TRBJ1-5; 9 nucleotides match TRBD1. Germline V gene sequence: CDR1 MNHEY, CDR2 SMNVEV (reference sequence). This CDR3 is 14 amino acids long. J was trimmed by 4 bases and V by 8 bases; bases with no gene match: 6. Here the CDR3 reads CASQDRGDNQPQHF. CDR3 bases: TGTGCCAGCCAGGACAGGGGAGATAATCAGCCCCAGCATTTT.

The V gene is TRBV5-1, the J gene TRBJ2-7, with a possible D match to TRBD2 (5 bases). There are 15 residues in the CDR3. The germline V gene has CDR1 SGHRS and CDR2 YFSETQ. Trimming removed 4 bases from V and 1 base from J, with 15 bases in between. DNA of the CDR3: TGCGCCAGCAGCCCCCGGGAAGGCCCTTCCTACGAGCAGTACTTC. This gives the protein CASSPREGPSYEQYF.

The chain combines TRBV7-2 with TRBJ2-3, with D perhaps matching TRBD2 (6 bases). Germline assignment: CDR1 SGHTA and CDR2 FQGNSA. This CDR3 contains 14 residues. V was pared by 3 bases and J by 0 bases, with 7 bases between. CDR3 sequence: CASSFGTSTDTQYF. In nucleotides, the CDR3 is TGTGCCAGCAGCTTCGGGACTAGCACAGATACGCAGTATTTT.

The chain uses TRBV14 and TRBJ1-2, with a possible D match to TRBD1 (5 bases). V lost 1 base and J 1 base, leaving 16 bases between the germline ends. In germline, CDR1 is SGHDN, CDR2 FVKESK. This CDR3 comprises 17 residues. The CDR3: CASSQAPQGWSNYGYTF. The CDR3 DNA follows: TGTGCCAGCAGCCAAGCTCCTCAGGGTTGGAGTAACTATGGCTACACCTTC.

The J gene is TRBJ1-5, the V gene TRBV19; possibly TRBD1 for D (5 bases). V dropped 1 base and J dropped 2 bases, with 21 bases sitting between them. The CDR3 totals 19 residues. Per germline, CDR1 LNHDA and CDR2 SQIVND (reference sequence). CDR3 sequence: CASSIVPGFGRRGNQPQHF. Written as DNA, the CDR3 is TGTGCCAGTAGTATAGTCCCAGGGTTTGGAAGGCGAGGCAATCAGCCCCAGCATTTT.

The rearrangement joins TRBV13 to TRBJ2-3, with 8 bases aligning to TRBD2. Germline V gene sequence: CDR1 PRHDT, CDR2 FYEKMQ (reference sequence). The CDR3 runs 15 residues. V dropped 5 bases and J dropped 5; count of bases not matched to a gene: 9. In DNA, the CDR3 is TGTGCCAGCAGCATCCGGACTAGCAGATTAGATACGCAGTATTTT. It codes for CASSIRTSRLDTQYF.

The rearrangement uses TRBV19 and TRBJ2-1; D perhaps matches TRBD2 (7 bases). This CDR3 region has 15 residues. Looked up from germline, CDR1 is LNHDA and CDR2 is SQIVND (reference sequence). Trimming took 8 bases from V and 0 from J, leaving 14 bases between them. This chain's CDR3 is CASGGGRSSYNEQFF. CDR3 DNA sequence: TGTGCCAGTGGGGGGGGGCGTAGCTCCTACAATGAGCAGTTCTTC.

J is TRBJ2-6 and V is TRBV5-6; 7 nucleotides align to TRBD1. V lost 1 base to trimming and J lost 0 bases; unmatched junction nucleotides: 10. The CDR3 is 19 amino acids. Germline CDR1 reads SGHDT; CDR2 reads YYEEEE. In nucleotides, the CDR3 is TGTGCCAGCAGCTTGATCTCGACAGGGTACATCTCTGGGGCCAACGTCCTGACTTTC. Translation gives CASSLISTGYISGANVLTF.

The chain links TRBV19 to TRBJ2-7; 10 bases match TRBD1. The germline CDR1 and CDR2 sequences are LNHDA and SQIVND (reference sequence). V was clipped by 7 bases and J by 6 bases; unmatched bases: 9. The CDR3 is 14 residues long. CDR3: CASMAGTGVAEQYF. The CDR3 DNA sequence: TGTGCCAGTATGGCCGGGACAGGGGTAGCCGAGCAGTACTTC.

The chain employs TRBV10-2 and TRBJ2-7; 9 bases map to TRBD2. After removal of 10 bases from V and 0 bases from J, the junction contained 7 bases not matched to a gene. This CDR3 region has 14 residues. Germline CDR1 WSHSY, CDR2 SAAADI. Written as DNA, the CDR3 is TGCGCCACTGTAGCGGGGGCTACCTCCTACGAGCAGTACTTC. This gives the protein CATVAGATSYEQYF.

J is TRBJ1-1 and V is TRBV5-6; tentative D call: TRBD1 (6 bases). V lost 4 bases, J lost 11 bases, and 12 bases lay in between. Germline lookup yields CDR1 SGHDT and CDR2 YYEEEE. The CDR3 totals 11 residues. CDR3 amino acids: CASSTSGAAFF. CDR3 bases: TGTGCCAGCAGCACCTCAGGGGCGGCTTTCTTT.